The clone carrying this TCR beta chain was counted ten times or more. The sample of blood was obtained at first hyperthyroidism diagnosis (before any ophthalmopathy symptoms). Germline CDR1 and CDR2: MDHEN and SYDVKM. Deletions cut 6 bases from V and 6 bases from J, with 12 bases between. The CDR3 consists of 12 residues. These data are taken from a study of T cells in Graves' hyperthyroidism and ophthalmopathy. There were TCR beta CDR3 regions amplified from RNA transcripts. Primed by the HTBI set, a first-round RT-PCR was run on the TCR CDR3. TCRdb re-called the multiplex PCR reads with MiXCR, one entry per CDR3 protein. The data contain a few hundred thousand distinct CDR3 sequences, about 15% of them singletons.

The sequencing sample was made of blood. This TCR was recovered from a woman aged 18 to 35 with Graves' hyperthyroidism that later progressed to Graves' ophthalmopathy. V and J are TRBV28 and TRBJ2-7; perhaps TRBD2 as D (6 bases). The DNA of the CDR3 is TGTGCCAGCAGGGGGGGTACGAGCGAGCAGTACTTC. Protein sequence: CASRGGTSEQYF.